A selection of T cell receptor beta chains follows, all from one sample in a study of CD8 T cells in ankylosing spondylitis. Via MiXCR, TCRdb re-called the 5' RACE reads, giving one row per CDR3 protein. The table includes under 250,000 distinct CDR3 sequences, roughly a tenth detected once. The sequencing input was blood, either unsorted or a sorted T cell fraction (not recorded which). The receptors shown here come from a male donor with ankylosing spondylitis or in good health (not recorded which). Each CDR3 is given with its conserved first and last residue. D genes are given only for firm matches. Size is omitted from some rows. Given values are once, few, many or a class for expanded clones.

d_gene: TRBD1
v_gene: TRBV6-5
abundance: few
j_gene: TRBJ2-7
CDR3aa: CASRLGTGTYEQYF
CDR3nt: TGTGCCAGCAGACTCGGGACAGGAACCTACGAGCAGTACTTC

d_gene: TRBD2
v_gene: TRBV5-1
abundance: many
j_gene: TRBJ2-2
CDR3aa: CASSSRAGGNTGELFF
CDR3nt: TGCGCCAGCAGCTCCCGTGCGGGGGGGAACACCGGGGAGCTGTTTTTT

d_gene: TRBD1
v_gene: TRBV10-3
abundance: many
j_gene: TRBJ1-2
CDR3aa: CAISSGQGDYGYTF
CDR3nt: TGTGCCATCTCCTCGGGACAGGGGGACTATGGCTACACCTTC

d_gene: .
v_gene: TRBV20-1
abundance: .
j_gene: TRBJ2-3
CDR3aa: CSASALSSIDTQYF
CDR3nt: TGCAGTGCTAGCGCCCTATCTAGCATAGATACGCAGTATTTT

d_gene: TRBD2
v_gene: TRBV5-6
abundance: few
j_gene: TRBJ2-1
CDR3aa: CASSLETSGNLGEQFF
CDR3nt: TGTGCCAGCAGCTTGGAGACTAGCGGGAATCTTGGTGAGCAGTTCTTC

d_gene: .
v_gene: TRBV6-5
abundance: .
j_gene: TRBJ1-1
CDR3aa: CASSYSRRVPGNTEAFF
CDR3nt: TGTGCCAGCAGTTACTCGAGGAGGGTGCCGGGGAACACTGAAGCTTTCTTT

d_gene: TRBD2
v_gene: TRBV15
abundance: many
j_gene: TRBJ2-3
CDR3aa: CATSGRTSGRVYTDTQYF
CDR3nt: TGTGCCACCAGCGGAAGGACTAGCGGGAGGGTTTATACAGATACGCAGTATTTT

d_gene: TRBD2
v_gene: TRBV5-1
abundance: many
j_gene: TRBJ2-1
CDR3aa: CASRQGLTSYNEQFF
CDR3nt: TGCGCCAGCAGGCAGGGACTAACCTCCTACAATGAGCAGTTCTTC

d_gene: .
v_gene: TRBV14
abundance: many
j_gene: TRBJ2-3
CDR3aa: CASSQEWADTQYF
CDR3nt: TGTGCCAGCAGCCAAGAGTGGGCAGATACGCAGTATTTT

d_gene: .
v_gene: TRBV30
abundance: many
j_gene: TRBJ1-3
CDR3aa: CAWSDGGNTIYF
CDR3nt: TGTGCCTGGAGCGACGGGGGAAACACCATATATTTT

d_gene: TRBD1
v_gene: TRBV5-5
abundance: many
j_gene: TRBJ1-1
CDR3aa: CASSPTGGRGTEAFF
CDR3nt: TGTGCCAGCAGCCCAACAGGGGGCAGGGGGACTGAAGCTTTCTTT

d_gene: TRBD2
v_gene: TRBV6-1
abundance: few
j_gene: TRBJ2-3
CDR3aa: CASSEQELAGSSTDTQYF
CDR3nt: TGTGCCAGCAGTGAACAGGAACTAGCGGGCTCTAGCACAGATACGCAGTATTTT

d_gene: .
v_gene: TRBV5-1
abundance: many
j_gene: TRBJ1-2
CDR3aa: CASSWGYGYTF
CDR3nt: TGCGCCAGCAGTTGGGGCTATGGCTACACCTTC

d_gene: TRBD1
v_gene: TRBV30
abundance: .
j_gene: TRBJ1-5
CDR3aa: CAWSSGGRQPQHF
CDR3nt: TGTGCCTGGAGTTCAGGGGGGCGACAGCCCCAGCATTTT

d_gene: .
v_gene: TRBV12-3/TRBV12-4
abundance: many
j_gene: TRBJ1-3
CDR3aa: CASTEGPTSGNTIYF
CDR3nt: TGTGCCAGCACCGAGGGGCCCACCTCTGGAAACACCATATATTTT

d_gene: .
v_gene: TRBV11-2
abundance: many
j_gene: TRBJ2-2
CDR3aa: CASSLDTKGELFF
CDR3nt: TGTGCCAGCAGCTTAGATACGAAGGGGGAGCTGTTTTTT

d_gene: .
v_gene: TRBV7-9
abundance: many
j_gene: TRBJ2-5
CDR3aa: CASSLGHPLVETQYF
CDR3nt: TGTGCCAGCAGCTTAGGTCATCCCCTTGTAGAGACCCAGTACTTC

d_gene: TRBD2
v_gene: TRBV5-1
abundance: many
j_gene: TRBJ2-5
CDR3aa: CASSLEEAGEETQYF
CDR3nt: TGCGCCAGCAGCTTGGAGGAGGCGGGGGAAGAGACCCAGTACTTC

d_gene: TRBD1
v_gene: TRBV5-1
abundance: many
j_gene: TRBJ2-1
CDR3aa: CASSPGQDEQFF
CDR3nt: TGCGCCAGCAGCCCAGGACAGGATGAGCAGTTCTTC

d_gene: .
v_gene: TRBV5-1
abundance: many
j_gene: TRBJ2-7
CDR3aa: CASSFKSSRGYEQYF
CDR3nt: TGCGCCAGCAGCTTTAAAAGCTCCAGGGGCTACGAGCAGTACTTC

d_gene: .
v_gene: TRBV20-1
abundance: .
j_gene: TRBJ2-2
CDR3aa: CSARDLNRLVGGGDTGELFF
CDR3nt: TGCAGTGCTAGAGATCTCAATCGACTAGTGGGAGGCGGGGACACCGGGGAGCTGTTTTTT

d_gene: .
v_gene: TRBV12-3/TRBV12-4
abundance: many
j_gene: TRBJ2-3
CDR3aa: CASTAEGRTDTQYF
CDR3nt: TGTGCCAGCACCGCGGAGGGCAGGACAGATACGCAGTATTTT

d_gene: .
v_gene: TRBV20-1
abundance: few
j_gene: TRBJ2-3
CDR3aa: CSASIVSGSASTDTQYF
CDR3nt: TGCAGTGCCTCAATCGTAAGCGGAAGTGCTAGCACAGATACGCAGTATTTT

d_gene: .
v_gene: TRBV12-3/TRBV12-4
abundance: many
j_gene: TRBJ2-7
CDR3aa: CASSYILFKAEQYF
CDR3nt: TGTGCCAGCAGTTATATACTATTTAAGGCCGAGCAGTACTTC

d_gene: TRBD1
v_gene: TRBV11-2
abundance: .
j_gene: TRBJ1-5
CDR3aa: CASSSRGTGIYSNQPQHF
CDR3nt: TGTGCCAGCAGCTCTAGAGGGACAGGGATTTATAGCAATCAGCCCCAGCATTTT

d_gene: .
v_gene: TRBV2
abundance: many
j_gene: TRBJ2-3
CDR3aa: CASSVAERDTQYF
CDR3nt: TGTGCCAGCAGTGTGGCGGAGCGGGATACGCAGTATTTT

d_gene: TRBD2
v_gene: TRBV12-3/TRBV12-4
abundance: many
j_gene: TRBJ2-5
CDR3aa: CASSLAGGRETQYF
CDR3nt: TGTGCCAGCAGTCTCGCGGGGGGTAGGGAGACCCAGTACTTC

d_gene: TRBD1
v_gene: TRBV13
abundance: many
j_gene: TRBJ1-2
CDR3aa: CASSARDRGPSYGYTF
CDR3nt: TGTGCCAGCAGCGCAAGGGACAGGGGGCCGTCCTATGGCTACACCTTC

d_gene: TRBD1
v_gene: TRBV5-1
abundance: many
j_gene: TRBJ2-4
CDR3aa: CASSYALGTGRGDIQYF
CDR3nt: TGCGCCAGCAGCTACGCCCTCGGGACAGGAAGAGGGGACATTCAGTACTTC

d_gene: .
v_gene: TRBV10-1
abundance: many
j_gene: TRBJ2-7
CDR3aa: CASSESTGSYEQYF
CDR3nt: TGCGCCAGCAGTGAGTCGACGGGGTCCTACGAGCAGTACTTC

d_gene: TRBD1
v_gene: TRBV10-3
abundance: many
j_gene: TRBJ2-7
CDR3aa: CAISIVDTGAAGEQYF
CDR3nt: TGTGCCATCAGTATCGTTGATACAGGGGCCGCCGGCGAGCAGTACTTC

d_gene: TRBD1
v_gene: TRBV29-1
abundance: many
j_gene: TRBJ1-1
CDR3aa: CSGSGQGKGAFF
CDR3nt: TGCAGCGGCTCTGGACAGGGGAAAGGAGCTTTCTTT

d_gene: .
v_gene: TRBV7-2
abundance: many
j_gene: TRBJ1-1
CDR3aa: CASRTDRNTEAFF
CDR3nt: TGTGCCAGTAGAACAGACAGGAACACTGAAGCTTTCTTT

d_gene: TRBD2
v_gene: TRBV3-1
abundance: many
j_gene: TRBJ2-5
CDR3aa: CASSQELADQYF
CDR3nt: TGTGCCAGCAGCCAAGAACTAGCGGATCAGTACTTC

d_gene: TRBD2
v_gene: TRBV5-1
abundance: .
j_gene: TRBJ2-7
CDR3aa: CASNPGGHSYEQYF
CDR3nt: TGCGCCAGCAATCCGGGGGGGCATTCCTACGAGCAGTACTTC

d_gene: .
v_gene: TRBV28
abundance: many
j_gene: TRBJ1-6
CDR3aa: CASSFPRGHSPLHF
CDR3nt: TGTGCCAGCAGTTTCCCTAGGGGCCATTCACCCCTCCACTTT

d_gene: .
v_gene: TRBV27
abundance: many
j_gene: TRBJ1-2
CDR3aa: CASSTGTSRGYTF
CDR3nt: TGTGCCAGCAGCACCGGGACATCTCGTGGCTACACCTTC

d_gene: .
v_gene: TRBV18
abundance: .
j_gene: TRBJ2-5
CDR3aa: CASSPRVQIQETQYF
CDR3nt: TGTGCCAGCTCACCACGAGTTCAGATCCAAGAGACCCAGTACTTC

d_gene: TRBD2
v_gene: TRBV5-1
abundance: many
j_gene: TRBJ2-5
CDR3aa: CASSHAPISGGETQYF
CDR3nt: TGCGCCAGCAGCCACGCACCGATTAGCGGGGGTGAGACCCAGTACTTC

d_gene: TRBD2
v_gene: TRBV7-8
abundance: many
j_gene: TRBJ2-3
CDR3aa: CASSFALVKTSADTQYF
CDR3nt: TGTGCCAGCAGCTTCGCTCTGGTCAAGACTAGCGCAGATACGCAGTATTTT

d_gene: .
v_gene: TRBV20-1
abundance: .
j_gene: TRBJ1-2
CDR3aa: CSASKGGTSLYGYTF
CDR3nt: TGCAGTGCTAGTAAAGGGGGGACCTCCCTCTATGGCTACACCTTC

d_gene: .
v_gene: TRBV21-1
abundance: many
j_gene: TRBJ1-6
CDR3aa: CASSPPHSSRNSPLHF
CDR3nt: TGTGCCAGCAGCCCCCCCCACAGTTCGCGGAATTCACCCCTCCACTTT

d_gene: .
v_gene: TRBV20-1
abundance: many
j_gene: TRBJ1-3
CDR3aa: CSAATSGNTIYF
CDR3nt: TGCAGTGCAGCCACGTCTGGAAACACCATATATTTT

d_gene: .
v_gene: TRBV9
abundance: .
j_gene: TRBJ2-5
CDR3aa: CASSVGSSSYGETQYF
CDR3nt: TGTGCCAGCAGCGTAGGATCTAGCTCCTACGGGGAGACCCAGTACTTC

d_gene: TRBD1
v_gene: TRBV2
abundance: few
j_gene: TRBJ1-2
CDR3aa: CASMDRGSYDYTF
CDR3nt: TGTGCCAGCATGGACAGGGGGAGCTATGACTACACCTTC